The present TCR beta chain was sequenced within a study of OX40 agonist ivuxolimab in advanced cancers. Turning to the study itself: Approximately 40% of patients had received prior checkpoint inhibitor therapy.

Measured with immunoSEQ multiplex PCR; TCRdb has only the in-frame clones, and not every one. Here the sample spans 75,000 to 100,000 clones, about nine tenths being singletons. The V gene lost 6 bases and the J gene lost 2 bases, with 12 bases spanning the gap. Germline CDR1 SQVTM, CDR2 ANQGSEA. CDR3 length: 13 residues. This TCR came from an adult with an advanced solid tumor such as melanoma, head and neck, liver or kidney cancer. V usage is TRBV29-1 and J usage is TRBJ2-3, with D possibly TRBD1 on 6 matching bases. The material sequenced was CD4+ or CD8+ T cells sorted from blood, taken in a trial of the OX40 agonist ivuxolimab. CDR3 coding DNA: TGCAGCGTCGGGACAAAACCCACAGATACGCAGTATTTT. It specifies CSVGTKPTDTQYF.